One sample yielded the 12 T cell receptor beta chains listed below, sequenced in a study of patients and donors after allogeneic stem cell transplantation. MiXCR, applied by TCRdb to the RT-PCR reads, yields one record per CDR3 protein. The table has over 25,000 distinct CDR3 sequences, 30% to 40% seen once. The sample taken for sequencing was blood, either unsorted or a sorted T cell fraction (not recorded which). The receptors come from a human donor who was either an allogeneic HSCT recipient or a stem cell or donor lymphocyte infusion donor (not recorded which). It is not recorded whose cells these are; they may come from a transplant donor.

Only a few counts were recorded for this clonotype. The genes are TRBV4-3 and TRBJ1-1; 7 bases are a match to TRBD1. V was clipped by 0 bases and J by 4 bases; unmatched bases: 5. CDR1 and CDR2 from the germline V gene are LGHNA and YSLEER. The CDR3 has 15 amino acids. CDR3 loop: CASSQDYRGGTEAFF. The CDR3, as DNA: TGCGCCAGCAGCCAAGATTACAGGGGTGGCACTGAAGCTTTCTTT.

The V call is TRBV5-1, the J call TRBJ1-6; possible D gene TRBD1, 5 bases. Trimming pared 5 bases from V and 8 bases from J, leaving 14 bases between. Germline CDR1 SGHRS, CDR2 YFSETQ. CDR3 size: 14 residues. CDR3: CASRSWLGDSPLHF. The CDR3 DNA sequence: TGCGCCAGCAGGTCGTGGCTGGGGGATTCACCCCTCCACTTT.

V gene TRBV4-3 combines with J gene TRBJ2-2, with 11 bases identical to TRBD1. The length of the CDR3 is 16 residues. Looked up from germline, CDR1 is LGHNA and CDR2 is YSLEER. Trimming cost V 4 bases and J 5 bases; bases outside gene matches: 6. The CDR3 nucleotides are TGCGCCAGCAGCCGGGCGGACAGGGGGCATACCGGGGAGCTGTTTTTT. The encoded protein is CASSRADRGHTGELFF.

A few counts support this clonotype. The V call is TRBV29-1, the J call TRBJ1-2, with D hard to call. This CDR3 contains 12 residues. Trimming stripped 7 bases from V and 1 base from J, with 10 bases between. Germline V gives CDR1 SQVTM, CDR2 ANQGSEA. In nucleotides, the CDR3 is TGCAGCGCCGCCCGCCTTAACTATGGCTACACCTTC. Amino acid sequence: CSAARLNYGYTF.

The rearrangement uses TRBV24-1 and TRBJ2-2; 9 bases agree with TRBD2. The V segment lost 0 bases and the J segment 0 bases; nucleotides outside the gene matches: 4. Germline values: CDR1 KGHDR, CDR2 SFDVKD. The CDR3 is 18 amino acids. CDR3 protein: CATSDLASGDANTGELFF. The CDR3 bases are TGTGCCACCAGTGATTTGGCTAGCGGGGATGCGAACACCGGGGAGCTGTTTTTT.

The chain uses TRBV24-1 and TRBJ2-5; D uncertain. The V and J ends lost 4 bases and 1 base respectively, with 3 bases between them. Per germline, CDR1 KGHDR and CDR2 SFDVKD. The CDR3 is 12 residues long. This CDR3 is CATSEGQETQYF. The CDR3 nucleotides are TGTGCCACCAGTGAAGGCCAAGAGACCCAGTACTTC.

The rearrangement joins TRBV10-3 to TRBJ2-7, with 7 bases aligning to TRBD1. The trim removed 2 bases at V and 4 bases at J, leaving 11 bases unmatched. CDR1 and CDR2 from the germline V gene are ENHRY and SYGVKD. The CDR3 is 16 amino acids. CDR3 protein: CAISERGVTGKYEQYV. In DNA, the CDR3 is TGTGCCATCAGTGAGAGAGGAGTGACAGGGAAATACGAGCAGTACGTC.

The rearrangement uses TRBV3-1 and TRBJ2-5; D gene uncertain. The germline V gene encodes CDR1 LGHDT and CDR2 YNNKEL (reference sequence). The CDR3 is 11 amino acids. The V gene lost 7 bases and the J gene lost 12 bases, with 15 bases spanning the gap. This CDR3 reads CASTTPGSEYF. CDR3 in DNA: TGTGCCAGCACCACCCCCGGGTCGGAGTACTTC.

This clonotype came up once. The V gene is TRBV7-2, the J gene TRBJ2-4; D is unclear. V shed 0 bases and J shed 0 bases, with 3 bases lying between them. The CDR3 spans 14 residues. The germline gives CDR1 SGHTA, CDR2 FQGNSA. CDR3 sequence: CASSLAGAKNIQYF. CDR3 in DNA: TGTGCCAGCAGCTTAGCGGGAGCCAAAAACATTCAGTACTTC. Full variable domain (remainder filled in from reference TRBV7-2 and TRBJ2-4): GAGVSQSPSNKVTEKGKDVELRCDPISGHTALYWYRQSLGQGLEFLIYFQGNSAPDKSGLPSDRFSAERTGGSVSTLTIQRTQQEDSAVYLCASSLAGAKNIQYFGAGTRLSVL.

The chain carries TRBV4-3 and TRBJ2-3, with D tentatively TRBD1 or TRBD2 (5 bases each). Germline V gene lookup returns CDR1 LGHNA and CDR2 YSLEER. This CDR3 is 14 amino acids long. Deletions cut 2 bases from V and 6 bases from J, with 12 bases between. The CDR3 is CASSQWDQGDTQYF. In DNA, the CDR3 is TGCGCCAGCAGCCAATGGGACCAAGGGGATACGCAGTATTTT.

CDR3: CAIRKSGGKYNEQFF. The CDR3 DNA follows: TGTGCCATCAGGAAAAGCGGGGGAAAGTACAATGAGCAGTTCTTC. V is TRBV10-3 and J is TRBJ2-1; TRBD2 agrees at 8 bases. The J segment lost 4 bases and the V segment lost 6 bases, leaving 8 bases of the junction unmatched. Germline lookup yields CDR1 ENHRY and CDR2 SYGVKD. This CDR3 contains 15 residues.

The genes are TRBV29-1 and TRBJ1-5; D not resolved. The CDR3 loop spans 12 amino acids. The germline V gene has CDR1 SQVTM and CDR2 ANQGSEA. V dropped 3 bases and J dropped 6 bases, with 9 bases sitting between them. The CDR3 bases are TGCAGCGTTGAGGACCCTAGTCAGCCCCAGCATTTT. This sequence encodes CSVEDPSQPQHF.